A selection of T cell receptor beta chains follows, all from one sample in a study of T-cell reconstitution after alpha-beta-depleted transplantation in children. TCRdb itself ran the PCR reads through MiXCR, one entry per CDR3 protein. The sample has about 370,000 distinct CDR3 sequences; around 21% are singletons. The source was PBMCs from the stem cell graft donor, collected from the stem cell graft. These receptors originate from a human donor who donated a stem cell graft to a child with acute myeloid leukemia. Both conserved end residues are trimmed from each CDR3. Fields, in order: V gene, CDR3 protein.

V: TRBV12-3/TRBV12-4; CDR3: ASSFMKGQGGGNQPQH
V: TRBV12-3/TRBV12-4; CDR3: ASSPLASEQY
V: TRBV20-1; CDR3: SAPDRLLATTDTQY
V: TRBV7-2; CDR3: ASSFWGSYEQY
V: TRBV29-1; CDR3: SVGLARHNEQF
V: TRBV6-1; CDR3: ASRDGGTKETQY
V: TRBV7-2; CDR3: ASSLTRSQETQY
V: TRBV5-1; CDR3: ASRSGEGQESYGYT
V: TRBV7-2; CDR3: ASSLGSSSYEQY
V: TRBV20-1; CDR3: SARGQSYEQY
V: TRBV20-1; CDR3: SAQGWETQY
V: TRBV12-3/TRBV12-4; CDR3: ASSLAEDTEAF
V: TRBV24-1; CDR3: ATSGASRTGYGYT
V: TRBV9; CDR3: ASSARRASPYNEQF
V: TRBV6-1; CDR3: ASSETGGPRNSPLH
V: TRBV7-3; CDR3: ASSRLPSGREGDEQF